This T cell receptor beta chain comes out of a study of T-cell reconstitution after alpha-beta-depleted transplantation in children. Study-wide results and limits: By about two months after transplant, alpha-beta T cells reportedly arose from several hundred graft clones that had expanded.

Unique molecular identifiers tagged the TCRbeta library. A single record per CDR3 protein comes from TCRdb applying MiXCR to the PCR reads. The sample has 70,000 to 95,000 distinct CDR3 sequences, 15% to 19% seen once. This CDR3 spans 14 amino acids. Germline-derived CDR1 and CDR2 are SGHRS and YFSETQ. Trimming left V 3 bases short and J 4 bases short, with 10 bases between. This clonotype showed up just a few times. Its antigen is still unknown. This clonotype originated in a male patient between 2 and 10 years old who had a stem cell transplant for acute lymphoblastic leukemia, so the T cells may come from the graft donor. The chain carries TRBV5-1 and TRBJ2-2, with D possibly matching TRBD1 (6 bases). The sample here was PBMCs, mostly from graft donor cells, taken 180 days after TCRalphabeta/CD19-depleted stem cell transplant. CDR3 residues: CASSSTGSTGELFF. The CDR3 region has the DNA TGCGCCAGCAGCTCCACAGGGTCCACCGGGGAGCTGTTTTTT.